This is a list of T cell receptor beta chains from one sample in a study of Tregs in tolerant kidney transplant recipients. Method: immunoSEQ multiplex PCR; TCRdb's copy keeps in-frame clones and lacks some. The sample records tens of thousands of clones, roughly nine tenths being singletons. The specimen was CD8+ T cells from blood (PBMCs), collected 24 months after the transplant. Source of these receptors: a human patient who received a combined kidney and bone marrow transplant. The T cells may partly be graft donor cells. CDR3s include the opening cysteine and the closing phenylalanine or tryptophan. D genes are given only for firm matches. Clone size appears in some rows only: once, few, many, or a class for an expanded clone.

v_gene: TRBV29-1
j_gene: TRBJ2-1
abundance: -
d_gene: TRBD1
CDR3aa: CSVQGQGDYNEQFF
CDR3nt: TGCAGCGTGCAGGGACAGGGTGACTACAATGAGCAGTTCTTC

v_gene: TRBV6-1
j_gene: TRBJ1-6
abundance: -
d_gene: TRBD1
CDR3aa: CASTSGQGNSPLHF
CDR3nt: TGTGCCAGCACCTCGGGACAGGGGAATTCACCCCTCCACTTT

v_gene: TRBV5-1
j_gene: TRBJ2-5
abundance: -
d_gene: -
CDR3aa: CASSQQETQYF
CDR3nt: TGCGCCAGCAGCCAACAAGAGACCCAGTACTTC

v_gene: TRBV7-3
j_gene: TRBJ2-2
abundance: -
d_gene: TRBD2
CDR3aa: CASAALAGGSTGELFF
CDR3nt: TGTGCCAGCGCTGCCCTAGCGGGGGGTTCGACCGGGGAGCTGTTTTTT

v_gene: TRBV7-9
j_gene: TRBJ2-7
abundance: -
d_gene: TRBD2
CDR3aa: CASSSGLAGLYEQYF
CDR3nt: TGTGCCAGCAGCTCGGGACTAGCGGGGCTCTACGAGCAGTACTTC

v_gene: TRBV7-2
j_gene: TRBJ2-3
abundance: few
d_gene: -
CDR3aa: CASSPPDSHHTQYF
CDR3nt: TGTGCCAGCAGCCCGCCCGACAGTCACCACACGCAGTATTTT

v_gene: TRBV7-8
j_gene: TRBJ2-5
abundance: -
d_gene: TRBD1
CDR3aa: CASSLAGTGKETQYF
CDR3nt: TGTGCCAGCAGCTTGGCCGGGACAGGGAAAGAGACCCAGTACTTC

v_gene: TRBV11-2
j_gene: TRBJ2-7
abundance: -
d_gene: -
CDR3aa: CASSLDRTGNYEQYF
CDR3nt: TGTGCCAGCAGCTTAGATCGTACAGGAAACTACGAGCAGTACTTC

v_gene: TRBV7-9
j_gene: TRBJ2-7
abundance: once
d_gene: -
CDR3aa: CASSLVQGSPPDEQYF
CDR3nt: TGTGCCAGCAGCTTAGTGCAGGGGAGTCCCCCTGACGAGCAGTACTTC

v_gene: TRBV5-4
j_gene: TRBJ2-7
abundance: -
d_gene: -
CDR3aa: CASSLGRGFDEQYF
CDR3nt: TGTGCCAGCAGCTTGGGTCGGGGATTCGACGAGCAGTACTTC

v_gene: TRBV7-2
j_gene: TRBJ1-6
abundance: -
d_gene: TRBD1
CDR3aa: CASSSGQGYNSPLHF
CDR3nt: TGTGCCAGCAGCTCCGGACAGGGCTATAATTCCCCCCTCCACTTT

v_gene: TRBV19
j_gene: TRBJ2-7
abundance: -
d_gene: -
CDR3aa: CASSTGRDIYEQYF
CDR3nt: TGTGCCAGTAGTACCGGACGGGACATCTACGAGCAGTACTTC

v_gene: TRBV7-3
j_gene: TRBJ2-1
abundance: -
d_gene: TRBD2
CDR3aa: CASSFTSGDEQFF
CDR3nt: TGTGCCAGCAGCTTTACTAGCGGAGATGAGCAGTTCTTC

v_gene: TRBV6-1
j_gene: TRBJ2-6
abundance: -
d_gene: -
CDR3aa: CASSEKGDGANVLTF
CDR3nt: TGTGCCAGCAGTGAAAAGGGAGACGGGGCCAACGTCCTGACTTTC

v_gene: TRBV11-3
j_gene: TRBJ2-7
abundance: -
d_gene: TRBD2
CDR3aa: CSSGSSYEQYF
CDR3nt: TGTTCTAGCGGGAGCTCCTACGAGCAGTACTTC

v_gene: TRBV19
j_gene: TRBJ2-1
abundance: -
d_gene: -
CDR3aa: CASSIFDSNYNEQFF
CDR3nt: TGTGCCAGTAGTATTTTCGACAGCAACTACAATGAGCAGTTCTTC

v_gene: TRBV7-9
j_gene: TRBJ2-2
abundance: -
d_gene: -
CDR3aa: CASSLVLANTGELFF
CDR3nt: TGTGCCAGCAGCTTAGTTCTAGCGAACACCGGGGAGCTGTTTTTT

v_gene: TRBV19
j_gene: TRBJ2-7
abundance: -
d_gene: -
CDR3aa: CASSPGQRSLREQYF
CDR3nt: TGTGCCAGTAGTCCCGGACAGCGATCTCTTAGGGAGCAGTACTTC

v_gene: TRBV4-3
j_gene: TRBJ2-7
abundance: -
d_gene: TRBD1
CDR3aa: CASSQEVGWTGGYEQYF
CDR3nt: TGCGCCAGCAGCCAAGAGGTGGGGTGGACAGGGGGATACGAGCAGTACTTC

v_gene: TRBV9
j_gene: TRBJ1-1
abundance: -
d_gene: -
CDR3aa: CASSVGGGFGTEAFF
CDR3nt: TGTGCCAGCAGCGTAGGGGGGGGCTTTGGCACTGAAGCTTTCTTT

v_gene: TRBV30
j_gene: TRBJ2-5
abundance: -
d_gene: -
CDR3aa: CAQQAPEQETQYF
CDR3nt: TGTGCCCAACAGGCCCCAGAACAAGAGACCCAGTACTTC

v_gene: TRBV10-3
j_gene: TRBJ2-1
abundance: -
d_gene: TRBD2
CDR3aa: CAIRSGTSGGATYNEQFF
CDR3nt: TGTGCCATCAGATCCGGGACTAGCGGGGGGGCCACGTACAATGAGCAGTTCTTC

v_gene: TRBV7-3
j_gene: TRBJ2-7
abundance: few
d_gene: TRBD1
CDR3aa: CASSHRDRNYEQYF
CDR3nt: TGTGCCAGCAGCCACCGGGACAGGAACTACGAGCAGTACTTC

v_gene: TRBV5-1
j_gene: TRBJ1-1
abundance: -
d_gene: TRBD1
CDR3aa: CASSLGQGEAFF
CDR3nt: TGCGCCAGCAGCTTGGGACAGGGTGAAGCTTTCTTT

v_gene: TRBV15
j_gene: TRBJ2-1
abundance: -
d_gene: TRBD2
CDR3aa: CATSRDSDGGLAGTRPHNEQFF
CDR3nt: TGTGCCACCAGCAGAGATTCCGACGGCGGACTAGCGGGAACAAGACCCCACAATGAGCAGTTCTTC